This record looks at one T cell receptor (beta chain) sequence and its context. Its antigen is as yet unknown. The data stem from a study of lymphopenia after photon versus proton radiotherapy. Study findings and constraints: Relative stability marked proton patients; photon patients lost diversity and naive cells. Better survival with proton therapy was suggested as possible, not demonstrated.

Germline assignment: CDR1 SGHAT and CDR2 FQNNGV. This CDR3 region has 16 residues. V lost 0 bases to trimming and J lost 7 bases, with 13 bases between them. Method: immunoSEQ multiplex PCR; TCRdb's copy keeps in-frame clones and lacks some. The sample carries 55,000 to 85,000 clones, around 90% recorded once. This receptor was identified in a woman in her 40s with cholangiocarcinoma. Here the sequenced sample was peripheral blood, taken from a patient treated with photon-based radiotherapy. The chain combines TRBV11-2 with TRBJ1-6; TRBD1 is a possible D gene (6 bases). CDR3 in amino acids: CASSLDGGGENSPLHF. CDR3 coding DNA: TGTGCCAGCAGCTTAGATGGAGGGGGTGAAAATTCACCCCTCCACTTT.